The entry below describes one T cell receptor beta chain. This sample is part of a study of CD8 T cells in Susac syndrome. RNA in amounts of roughly 0.5 to 1 ug was reverse transcribed with random hexamers. TCRdb itself ran the immunoSEQ multiplex PCR reads through MiXCR, one entry per CDR3 protein. The sample has about 19,000 distinct CDR3 sequences; approximately 95% are singletons. V lost 5 bases and J lost 1, with 12 bases in between. The CDR3 sequence is 15 residues long. Germline CDR1 reads SEHNR; CDR2 reads FQNEAQ (reference sequence). Sequencing used CD8+ T cells from PBMCs. The rearrangement links TRBV7-9 to TRBJ2-1, with unresolved D. The sequence derives from a human donor in good health. The CDR3 DNA is TGTGCCAGCAGCGCAAAGGGAAGTTCCTACAATGAGCAGTTCTTC. The encoded protein is CASSAKGSSYNEQFF.